The rows below give T cell receptor beta chains drawn from one sample of a study of CD8+CD57+ T cells in acquired aplastic anemia. TCRdb processed the reads anew with MiXCR; each CDR3 protein has one entry. The table has 150,000 to 170,000 distinct CDR3 sequences, around half seen once. The material sequenced was sorted CD4+, CD8+, or CD8+CD57+ T cells (not recorded which) from PBMCs. The receptors stem from a human donor with aplastic anemia. Each CDR3 is given with its conserved first and last residue. A D gene is named only where the DNA matches it firmly. Expanded clones get a size class; other rows say once, few or many, or leave the size out.

>few|TRBJ2-1|TRBD1|TRBV20-1
CSARGNRGDEQFF
TGCAGTGCTAGAGGGAACAGGGGCGATGAGCAGTTCTTC
>many|TRBJ1-2|TRBD1|TRBV7-9
CASSAGQALYGYTF
TGTGCCAGCAGCGCAGGACAGGCCCTCTATGGCTACACCTTC
>.|TRBJ2-3|.|TRBV10-3
CAISDRANTDTQYF
TGTGCCATCAGTGATCGAGCCAACACAGATACGCAGTATTTT
>.|TRBJ2-7|TRBD1|TRBV5-1
CASSFKPGQGAYEQYF
TGCGCCAGCAGCTTCAAGCCGGGACAGGGGGCATACGAGCAGTACTTC
>.|TRBJ2-1|TRBD2|TRBV10-2
CASSITGGHNEQLF
TGTGCCAGCAGCATAACGGGGGGGCACAATGAGCAGCTCTTC
>.|TRBJ2-7|.|TRBV3-1
CASSPTGLEQYF
TGTGCCAGCAGCCCGACCGGACTGGAGCAGTACTTC
>.|TRBJ1-1|TRBD1|TRBV7-9
CASSYRGIGNTEAFF
TGTGCCAGCAGCTACAGGGGAATCGGGAACACTGAAGCTTTCTTT
>many|TRBJ2-3|.|TRBV7-3
CASSPSTTDTQYF
TGTGCCAGCAGCCCAAGTACAACAGATACGCAGTATTTT
>.|TRBJ2-1|TRBD2|TRBV2
CASRGLAGATHNEQFF
TGTGCCAGCAGGGGACTAGCGGGGGCTACACACAATGAGCAGTTCTTC
>.|TRBJ1-2|TRBD1|TRBV6-1
CASSQRGQGEYGYTF
TGTGCCAGCAGTCAAAGGGGACAGGGTGAATATGGCTACACCTTC
>many|TRBJ2-7|TRBD1|TRBV5-8
CASSLRQGIPYEQYF
TGTGCCAGCAGCTTGAGACAGGGGATACCCTACGAGCAGTACTTC
>.|TRBJ1-6|.|TRBV10-2
CASSRAREGSYNSPLHF
TGCGCCAGCAGCCGAGCCAGGGAGGGCTCCTATAATTCACCCCTCCACTTT
>.|TRBJ1-1|TRBD1|TRBV24-1
CATSDTGTDTEAFF
TGTGCCACCAGTGACACCGGGACAGATACTGAAGCTTTCTTT
>.|TRBJ2-7|.|TRBV2
CASSREGGPYEQYF
TGTGCCAGCAGCCGTGAGGGGGGGCCCTACGAGCAGTACTTC
>.|TRBJ1-2|.|TRBV2
CASSQEGGRRDGYTF
TGTGCCAGCAGTCAGGAGGGAGGGCGTCGGGATGGCTACACCTTC
>many|TRBJ1-1|.|TRBV10-3
CAIMGGGGTEAFF
TGTGCCATCATGGGCGGCGGGGGAACTGAAGCTTTCTTT
>many|TRBJ1-5|.|TRBV15
CATSPPKQPQHF
TGTGCCACCAGCCCCCCTAAACAGCCCCAGCATTTT
>few|TRBJ2-1|.|TRBV3-1
CASSQGGSNEQFF
TGTGCCAGCAGCCAAGGTGGTTCCAATGAGCAGTTCTTC
>.|TRBJ1-2|TRBD1|TRBV5-6
CASSNSRTGAGSYTF
TGTGCCAGCAGCAACTCTCGGACAGGAGCTGGAAGCTACACCTTC
>many|TRBJ2-7|.|TRBV11-2
CASSLSRRQKSYEQYF
TGTGCCAGCAGCTTATCCCGGCGCCAGAAATCCTACGAGCAGTACTTC
>many|TRBJ2-3|.|TRBV10-2
CASSPKHGGTDTQYF
TGCGCCAGCAGTCCCAAACACGGAGGGACAGATACGCAGTATTTT
>.|TRBJ2-6|.|TRBV29-1
CSVEGDRSSGANVLTF
TGCAGCGTTGAGGGGGACCGGAGCTCTGGGGCCAACGTCCTGACTTTC
>.|TRBJ1-3|.|TRBV7-8
CARSEGVEGSGNTIYF
TGTGCCCGCAGCGAAGGGGTGGAAGGATCTGGAAACACCATATATTTT
>few|TRBJ2-3|TRBD2|TRBV2
CASSSSAGGGDTQYF
TGTGCCAGCAGTTCATCAGCGGGAGGGGGAGATACGCAGTATTTT
>.|TRBJ2-1|.|TRBV10-3
CAISEHGTSSYNEQFF
TGTGCCATCAGTGAGCACGGGACCAGCTCCTACAATGAGCAGTTCTTC
>.|TRBJ2-1|.|TRBV27
CASSPNMGYPGLEQFF
TGTGCCAGCAGTCCTAACATGGGGTATCCGGGGCTTGAGCAGTTCTTC
>few|TRBJ2-3|.|TRBV4-1
CASSQGVSEQYF
TGCGCCAGCAGCCAGGGAGTGAGTGAGCAGTATTTT
>.|TRBJ2-7|.|TRBV24-1
CATSDYYEQYF
TGTGCCACCAGTGACTACTACGAGCAGTACTTC
>.|TRBJ1-2|TRBD1|TRBV29-1
CSVETGFPYGYTF
TGCAGCGTTGAGACAGGGTTTCCCTATGGCTACACCTTC
>many|TRBJ1-1|.|TRBV11-3
CASSFKTLPPPDTEAFF
TGTGCCAGCAGCTTCAAAACTCTACCACCGCCGGACACTGAAGCTTTCTTT
>many|TRBJ1-2|.|TRBV24-1
CATSDLPRANYGYTF
TGTGCCACCAGTGATTTGCCGAGGGCCAACTATGGCTACACCTTC
>.|TRBJ2-5|.|TRBV20-1
CSARDQGETQYF
TGCAGTGCTAGAGATCAGGGGGAGACCCAGTACTTC
>.|TRBJ1-1|.|TRBV19
CASQSRGGSMNTEAFF
TGTGCCAGCCAATCCCGGGGGGGAAGCATGAACACTGAAGCTTTCTTT
>.|TRBJ2-2|.|TRBV10-3
CAISESSGANTGELFF
TGTGCCATCAGTGAGTCGAGTGGGGCGAACACCGGGGAGCTGTTTTTT
>once|TRBJ1-6|TRBD1|TRBV29-1
CSGPGTGNSPLHF
TGCAGCGGCCCCGGGACAGGGAATTCACCCCTCCACTTT
>.|TRBJ1-6|.|TRBV7-9
CASSRVLTSPLHF
TGTGCCAGCAGCCGTGTTTTGACCTCACCCCTCCACTTT
>.|TRBJ1-1|.|TRBV15
CATSIGGDTEAFF
TGTGCCACCAGCATAGGCGGAGACACTGAAGCTTTCTTT
>.|TRBJ1-1|.|TRBV19
CASSISGKNTEAFF
TGTGCCAGTAGTATCTCTGGGAAGAACACTGAAGCTTTCTTT
>.|TRBJ2-7|TRBD1|TRBV20-1
CSALAPDRVGYEQYF
TGCAGTGCTTTGGCCCCGGACAGGGTAGGGTACGAGCAGTACTTC
>.|TRBJ1-2|TRBD1|TRBV6-1
CASSPIRLDRVYGYTF
TGTGCCAGCAGCCCTATACGGCTGGACAGGGTTTATGGCTACACCTTC
>.|TRBJ1-1|TRBD1|TRBV19
CASTRDRGTEAFF
TGTGCCAGTACCCGGGACAGGGGAACTGAAGCTTTCTTT
>few|TRBJ1-1|.|TRBV11-1
CASSSQTNEAFF
TGTGCCAGCAGCTCGCAGACGAATGAAGCTTTCTTT
>once|TRBJ2-7|.|TRBV20-1
CSARDRVQSVSEQYF
TGCAGTGCTAGAGATCGGGTACAGTCAGTCAGCGAGCAGTACTTC
>.|TRBJ1-3|TRBD1|TRBV5-4
CASSLGTGGFSGNTIYF
TGTGCCAGCAGCTTAGGGACAGGGGGATTCTCTGGAAACACCATATATTTT
>.|TRBJ1-5|.|TRBV2
CASDRRGEHQPQHF
TGTGCCAGCGATCGGAGGGGAGAGCATCAGCCCCAGCATTTT
>.|TRBJ1-5|.|TRBV12-3/TRBV12-4
CAGSLDRGNQPQHF
TGTGCCGGCAGTTTAGATCGTGGTAATCAGCCCCAGCATTTT
>.|TRBJ1-1|.|TRBV29-1
CSIRQGGTEAFF
TGCAGCATAAGGCAGGGCGGTACTGAAGCTTTCTTT
>many|TRBJ1-1|.|TRBV6-1
CASSEKENTEAFF
TGTGCCAGCAGTGAAAAAGAGAACACTGAAGCTTTCTTT
>.|TRBJ1-1|.|TRBV20-1
CSAKSGRDPGEAFF
TGCAGTGCTAAGTCGGGCAGGGACCCCGGTGAAGCTTTCTTT
>.|TRBJ2-6|.|TRBV19
CASSMLGLGANVLTF
TGTGCCAGTAGTATGTTGGGGCTCGGGGCCAACGTCCTGACTTTC
>.|TRBJ2-7|TRBD2|TRBV25-1
CASSFTSDPTYEQYF
TGTGCCAGCAGTTTTACTAGCGACCCTACCTACGAGCAGTACTTC
>.|TRBJ2-1|TRBD2|TRBV10-3
CAISLLSGSNEQFF
TGTGCCATCAGCCTCCTTAGCGGGAGTAATGAGCAGTTCTTC
>.|TRBJ2-5|.|TRBV19
CASLLYWGAQETQYF
TGTGCCAGTTTACTTTACTGGGGAGCACAAGAGACCCAGTACTTC
>.|TRBJ2-2|.|TRBV2
CASSVARELFF
TGTGCCAGCAGTGTGGCACGGGAGCTGTTTTTT
>.|TRBJ2-2|.|TRBV19
CASSIQGQVTGELFF
TGTGCCAGTAGTATACAGGGGCAGGTCACCGGGGAGCTGTTTTTT
>.|TRBJ2-7|TRBD2|TRBV11-2
CASSLEGTSSYEQYF
TGTGCCAGCAGCTTAGAGGGGACTAGCTCCTACGAGCAGTACTTC
>.|TRBJ2-3|.|TRBV15
CATSIVSGTSDTQYF
TGTGCCACCAGCATTGTCAGCGGGACATCCGATACGCAGTATTTT